This T cell receptor beta chain was captured in a study of neurological immune-mediated disorders (dated by TCRdb to the late 2010s). With regard to the full study: The study compared peripheral blood TCR-beta repertoires of HTLV-I-associated myelopathy (HAM/TSP) patients, multiple sclerosis patients and healthy controls using UMI-based sequencing. The 95 to 120 TCR-beta libraries included longitudinal samples, technical triplicates and paired sorted CD4+ and CD8+ T-cell subsets alongside PBMC samples. The cohort comprised 65 to 75 subjects: roughly 15 HAM/TSP patients, approximately 34 multiple sclerosis patients and 20 or so healthy controls. Study-level results and caveats: Expanded clones from different subjects shared no identical CDR3 amino acid sequences, which suggests that TCR-beta repertoires were private in all groups. TCR clonal expansion was greatest in HAM/TSP patients and smallest in MS patients, who ranked below even healthy controls.

cDNA was synthesized by template-switch 5'RACE using a primer carrying a 10-nucleotide random unique molecular identifier by which each TCR transcript was tagged. Every sequencing run covered 15-18 subjects and yielded more than 160 million TCR-beta sequences. Total RNA was extracted with the RNeasy kit. The KAPA Real-time Library Amplification kit was used to amplify TCR-beta VDJ regions with primers for the TCR constant region and the 5'RACE anchor. Sample indexes and Illumina adaptors were added in a first PCR, and a second PCR then increased library yield. After Ampure bead purification, the TCR product of roughly 650 bp was size-selected on a 2% E-gel SizeSelection system. Before pooling, libraries had their quality checked on a Bioanalyzer, their concentration measured with Qubit, and their quantity determined with the Kapa Library Quantification kit. Libraries were sequenced paired-end 2 x 150 bp on an Illumina HiSeq 2500. To increase sequence diversity, roughly 23-30% phiX was spiked into each library pool. On the study's bioinformatics: Quality-filtered reads were processed with the UMI-based MiGEC pipeline, which removed over 75% of raw TCR sequences during error correction. VDJ genes were aligned to IMGT germline references, and each clonotype was defined by a unique CDR3 amino acid sequence together with V-J genes. Clonal expansion, Shannon diversity and CDR3 relatedness were evaluated with VDJtools (CalcPairwiseDistances, ClusterSamples), while phylogenetic trees were built in CLCbio workbench. Expanded clones were defined as having at least 8 unique UMIs, based on coefficient-of-variation modelling across technical triplicates. The public sequencing data were trimmed at Q25 with fastp and processed into clonotypes with MiXCR by TCRdb, which kept only in-frame beta chains. For every CDR3 protein sequence, its rows merge into one entry that carries the most common genes and DNA. TCRdb, not the authors, supplied the V and J calls. This sample has under 90,000 distinct CDR3 sequences in its table, and roughly 9.9% of those were observed once. The top ten clonotypes cover about 1.7% of the sample.

The healthy controls were volunteers from a blood bank in Maryland, USA. For unsorted PBMC libraries, 2 million PBMCs were used after storage in RNAlater at -80 degrees C until RNA extraction. Peripheral blood underwent Ficoll-Hypaque density gradient centrifugation to isolate PBMCs, which were then cryopreserved in liquid nitrogen. This clonotype was counted many times. What this receptor recognizes is not known. The junction and the germline gene differ at one end; a read error may be behind it. Sequencing used PBMCs. The TCR sequence derives from a man between 50 and 59 years old in good health.

The DNA sequence reads TGTGCCACCAGTGACCGCGGCGGGGGCTACAATGAGCAGTTCTTC. Translated, this gives CATSDRGGGYNEQFF. The rearranged chain carries TRBV25-1 and TRBJ2-1; TRBD2 agrees with 7 junctional bases. From the germline V gene, CDR1 is MGHDK and CDR2 is SYGVNS. Reading from cysteine to phenylalanine, the CDR3 counts 15 amino acids. Only CDR3 DNA is held: 45 bases, read in frame from base 1.